The 12 T cell receptor beta chains given below trace back to one sample, sequenced in a study of CD8 T cells in ankylosing spondylitis. TCRdb fed the 5' RACE reads into MiXCR, producing one record per CDR3 protein. The sample includes over 130,000 distinct CDR3 sequences, 44% of them seen just once. Sequencing used synovial fluid, either unsorted or a sorted T cell fraction (not recorded which). These receptors were obtained from a male donor with ankylosing spondylitis.

This clonotype has a count of ten or more. The V and J genes are TRBV7-9 and TRBJ2-2; 7 bases agree with TRBD2. V gave up 5 bases and J gave up 0 bases; unmatched junction bases: 3. The CDR3 sequence is 15 residues long. Looked up from germline, CDR1 is SEHNR and CDR2 is FQNEAQ (reference sequence). The CDR3 region has the DNA TGTGCCAGCAGCCCCGGGACTACGAACACCGGGGAGCTGTTTTTT. Its translation: CASSPGTTNTGELFF.

The chain is built from TRBV7-9 and TRBJ2-1; maybe TRBD1 (5 bases). Per the germline V gene, CDR1 is SEHNR and CDR2 is FQNEAQ (reference sequence). V was trimmed by 5 bases and J by 5 bases, leaving 19 bases between them. The CDR3 consists of 16 residues. The CDR3 loop is CASSTRPLQVDNEQFF. CDR3 in DNA: TGTGCCAGCAGCACCCGACCCTTACAGGTTGACAATGAGCAGTTCTTC.

This clonotype was found many times. The chain couples TRBV2 to TRBJ1-1; TRBD1 might be the D (5 bases). CDR1 SNHLY and CDR2 FYNNEI come from the germline V gene. The CDR3 has 13 residues. The V and J ends lost 10 bases and 0 bases respectively, with 12 bases between them. In DNA, the CDR3 is TGTGCCACCCCGGGGCATCTGAACACTGAAGCTTTCTTT. This gives the protein CATPGHLNTEAFF.

V and J are TRBV6-1 and TRBJ1-4; D remains ambiguous. Trimming stripped 8 bases from V and 0 bases from J, with 13 bases between. Germline CDR1 MNHNS, CDR2 SASEGT. This CDR3 is 15 amino acids long. The CDR3 DNA reads TGTGCCAGCCATCCGGGCCCTGCAACTAATGAAAAACTGTTTTTT. It is translated as CASHPGPATNEKLFF.

This chain uses TRBV20-1 with TRBJ2-7; unclear D gene. The length of the CDR3 is 15 residues. V lost 0 bases and J 0 bases, leaving 12 bases between the germline ends. Germline CDR1 is DFQATT and CDR2 is SNEGSKA (reference sequence). CDR3 amino acids: CSAREVGRLSYEQYF. The CDR3 region has the DNA TGCAGTGCTAGAGAGGTAGGACGACTCTCCTACGAGCAGTACTTC.

Only a few counts were recorded for this clonotype. The chain employs TRBV20-1 and TRBJ1-4; D possibly corresponds to TRBD1 (6 bases). Per the germline V gene, CDR1 is DFQATT and CDR2 is SNEGSKA (reference sequence). V was cut by 0 bases and J by 2 bases, with 19 bases left in between. The CDR3 runs to 18 residues. CDR3 region: CSARDEAGALGTNEKLFF. Here the CDR3 DNA reads TGCAGTGCTAGAGATGAAGCAGGGGCCTTGGGGACTAATGAAAAACTGTTTTTT.

The chain is built from TRBV7-9 and TRBJ2-5; D is uncertain. This CDR3 contains 14 residues. From germline, CDR1 is SEHNR and CDR2 FQNEAQ (reference sequence). Trimming removed 2 bases at V and 2 bases at J, with 9 bases between. The CDR3 DNA is TGTGCCAGCAGCTTATTGCGTTTTCAAGAGACCCAGTACTTC. Protein sequence: CASSLLRFQETQYF. Drawing the rest from reference TRBV7-9 and TRBJ2-5, the complete variable domain is DTGVSQNPRHKITKRGQNVTFRCDPISEHNRLYWYRQTLGQGPEFLTYFQNEAQLEKSRLLSDRFSAERPKGSFSTLEIQRTEQGDSAMYLCASSLLRFQETQYFGPGTRLLVL.

The chain has TRBV24-1 and TRBJ2-1, with 8 bases fitting TRBD1. Germline V lookup: CDR1 KGHDR, CDR2 SFDVKD. Losses at the gene ends were 4 bases for V and 4 bases for J; bases not matched to a gene: 2. There are 14 residues in the CDR3. The CDR3 DNA reads TGTGCCACCAGTGACAGGGGGCTTTACAATGAGCAGTTCTTC. This sequence encodes CATSDRGLYNEQFF.

The rearrangement joins TRBV5-6 to TRBJ2-2; D might be TRBD2 (6 bases). Trimming stripped 5 bases from V and 7 bases from J, with 12 bases between. This CDR3 region has 13 residues. Germline V gene lookup returns CDR1 SGHDT and CDR2 YYEEEE. In DNA, the CDR3 is TGTGCCAGCAGACCGGGGGATGGCGGGGAGCTGTTTTTT. This gives the protein CASRPGDGGELFF.

This sequence joins TRBV10-3 and TRBJ2-7; D is possibly TRBD1 (5 bases). Germline assignment: CDR1 ENHRY and CDR2 SYGVKD. This CDR3 is 14 amino acids long. Trimming stripped 7 bases from V and 1 base from J, with 14 bases between. CDR3 loop: CAIMQGPSSYEQYF. In DNA, the CDR3 is TGTGCCATCATGCAGGGTCCTTCATCCTACGAGCAGTACTTC.

The chain has TRBV5-1 and TRBJ1-3, with no clear D. The CDR3 has 16 amino acids. Germline V lookup: CDR1 SGHRS, CDR2 YFSETQ. Trimming took off 4 bases at V and 0 bases at J, with 14 bases between the two ends. For the CDR3, the DNA is TGCGCCAGCAGCAAAGAAAAATCGAGCTCTGGAAACACCATATATTTT. Translation: CASSKEKSSSGNTIYF.

This clonotype was picked up many times. The chain joins TRBV29-1 to TRBJ1-2; the D is unclear. V lost 0 bases, J lost 4 bases, and 6 bases lay in between. The germline V gene encodes CDR1 SQVTM and CDR2 ANQGSEA. The CDR3 is 12 residues long. CDR3: CSVEDTSYGYTF. The CDR3 nucleotides are TGCAGCGTTGAAGACACTTCCTATGGCTACACCTTC.